This T cell receptor beta chain was retrieved from a study of CD8+CD57+ T cells in acquired aplastic anemia. Selection for sequencing was limited to patients who had shown CD8+CD57+ cell expansion by flow cytometry. Germline CDR1 and CDR2: SGHTA and FQGNSA. V was cut by 5 bases and J by 1 base, with 11 bases left in between. The CDR3 has 14 amino acids. Genomic DNA, the template, was used for profiling of the TCR beta VDJ and CDR3. TCRdb passed the reads through MiXCR, listing each CDR3 protein once. The profile shows around 430,000 distinct CDR3 sequences, around 30% of them singletons. The sequence was collected from a human donor with aplastic anemia. This chain joins TRBV7-2 and TRBJ1-1; D possibly corresponds to TRBD1 (6 bases). The sample consisted of sorted CD4+, CD8+, or CD8+CD57+ T cells (not recorded which) from PBMCs. CDR3 sequence (DNA): TGTGCCAGCAGCCCAAGCAGGGGGAACACTGAAGCTTTCTTT. This codes for CASSPSRGNTEAFF.